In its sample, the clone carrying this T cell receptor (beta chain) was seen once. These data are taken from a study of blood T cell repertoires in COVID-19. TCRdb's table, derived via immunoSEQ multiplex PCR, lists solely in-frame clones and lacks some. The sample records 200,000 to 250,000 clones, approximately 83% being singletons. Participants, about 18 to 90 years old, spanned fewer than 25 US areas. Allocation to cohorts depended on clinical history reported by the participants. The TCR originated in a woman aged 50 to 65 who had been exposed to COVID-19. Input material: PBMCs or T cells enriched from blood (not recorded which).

The CDR3 region is CASSSHSGVEGEAFF. The CDR3 DNA sequence: TGCGCCAGCAGCTCTCATAGCGGGGTTGAGGGGGAAGCTTTCTTT. V is TRBV5-1 and J is TRBJ1-1; D may be TRBD1 (5 bases). The germline V gene has CDR1 SGHRS and CDR2 YFSETQ. V was shortened by 3 bases and J by 8 bases, with 20 bases between the two germline ends. The CDR3 loop spans 15 amino acids.